This passage covers 20 T cell receptor beta chains from one sample sequenced in a study of OX40 agonist ivuxolimab in advanced cancers. Some clones are missing from TCRdb's copy, which holds only in-frame ones; the method was immunoSEQ multiplex PCR. The sample has around 40,000 clones, 82% seen once; the top ten hold approximately 7.3%. Sequencing was performed on CD4+ or CD8+ T cells sorted from blood, taken in a trial of the OX40 agonist ivuxolimab. These receptors were taken from an adult with an advanced solid tumor such as melanoma, head and neck, liver or kidney cancer.

The gene calls are TRBV5-4 and TRBJ1-2; D is unclear. Germline CDR1 is SGHNT and CDR2 is YYREEE (reference sequence). The CDR3 loop spans 13 amino acids. Trimming removed 0 bases at V and 3 bases at J, with 6 bases between. CDR3 sequence reads: CASSLVEDYGYTF. Written as DNA, the CDR3 is TGTGCCAGCAGCTTGGTCGAGGACTATGGCTACACCTTC. Filled out from reference TRBV5-4 and TRBJ1-2, the complete variable domain reads ETGVTQSPTHLIKTRGQQVTLRCSSQSGHNTVSWYQQALGQGPQFIFQYYREEENGRGNFPPRFSGLQFPNYSSELNVNALELDDSALYLCASSLVEDYGYTFGSGTRLTVV.

This clone ranks as medium-sized. The chain is built from TRBV6-6 and TRBJ2-7, with TRBD1 matching over 9 bases. CDR1 is MNHNY, CDR2 SVGAGI, per germline (reference sequence). The trim removed 7 bases at V and 4 bases at J, leaving 11 bases unmatched. The CDR3 sequence is 15 residues long. DNA of the CDR3: TGTGCCAGCAATCCGGACAGGGGCGGCTTTTACGAGCAGTACTTC. It encodes CASNPDRGGFYEQYF.

This clone was recorded once. V and J are TRBV9 and TRBJ1-1, with D unclear. CDR1 SGDLS and CDR2 YYNGEE come from the germline V gene. The CDR3 covers 14 residues. V shed 0 bases and J shed 3 bases, with 9 bases lying between them. This CDR3 reads CASSVAGGDTEAFF. As DNA, the CDR3 is TGTGCCAGCAGCGTAGCGGGAGGAGACACTGAAGCTTTCTTT.

The chain recombines TRBV5-1 with TRBJ2-2; either TRBD1 or TRBD2 may supply D (5 bases each). There are 14 residues in the CDR3. CDR1 is SGHRS, CDR2 YFSETQ, per germline. Trimming pared 2 bases from V and 3 bases from J, leaving 8 bases between. The CDR3 DNA is TGCGCCAGCAGCTTAGGGACCTACACCGGGGAGCTGTTTTTT. It codes for CASSLGTYTGELFF.

The chain has TRBV6-5 and TRBJ1-1; 10 bases agree with TRBD1. V gave up 0 bases and J gave up 0 bases; unmatched junction bases: 1. The CDR3 is 16 amino acids. Germline values: CDR1 MNHEY, CDR2 SVGAGI. CDR3 protein: CASSYSGQGMNTEAFF. The CDR3 nucleotides read TGTGCCAGCAGTTACTCGGGACAGGGGATGAACACTGAAGCTTTCTTT.

On this clone itself: The junction and the germline gene differ at one end; a read error may be behind it. The chain is built from TRBV5-6 and TRBJ2-1; no clear D gene. The CDR3 covers 12 residues. Germline V CDR1 and CDR2: SGHDT, YYEEEE. The CDR3 DNA follows: TGTGCCAGCAGTTTGGTCTACAATGAGCAGTTCTTC. Translated: CASSLVYNEQFF.

The chain employs TRBV30 and TRBJ1-1; tentatively, D is TRBD1 (6 bases). Per germline, CDR1 GTSNPN and CDR2 SVGIG (reference sequence). Trimming stripped 3 bases from V and 3 bases from J, with 14 bases between. The CDR3 runs 14 residues. The CDR3 spells CAWRLQGTDTEAFF. DNA for the CDR3: TGTGCCTGGAGGCTGCAGGGGACCGACACTGAAGCTTTCTTT.

The V gene is TRBV5-1, the J gene TRBJ2-7, with D unclear. Germline V gives CDR1 SGHRS, CDR2 YFSETQ. This CDR3 contains 12 residues. Trimming cost V 0 bases and J 3 bases, with 4 bases left between them. The CDR3 DNA follows: TGCGCCAGCAGCTTGGGTGGCTACGAGCAGTACTTC. Its protein is CASSLGGYEQYF.

V gene TRBV25-1 combines with J gene TRBJ2-3; no clear D. CDR1 and CDR2 from the germline V gene are MGHDK and SYGVNS. Trimming stripped 5 bases from V and 0 bases from J, with 6 bases between. The CDR3 sequence is 13 residues long. The CDR3 nucleotides are TGTGCCAGCAGTTTCATTAGCACAGATACGCAGTATTTT. It codes for CASSFISTDTQYF.

The chain is built from TRBV11-2 and TRBJ2-3; no firm D call. Trimming shortened V by 5 bases and J by 2 bases, and 14 bases separated the two germline ends. This CDR3 is 15 amino acids long. The V gene's germline CDR1 is SGHAT and CDR2 FQNNGV. The CDR3 sequence: CASSPVGIVTDTQYF. The CDR3 DNA sequence: TGTGCCAGCAGCCCGGTTGGGATTGTCACAGATACGCAGTATTTT.

This clone occurred a few times. The rearrangement links TRBV7-8 to TRBJ1-2, with D uncertain. CDR3 size: 12 residues. Germline assignment: CDR1 SGHVS and CDR2 FQNEAQ. Trimming shortened V by 2 bases and J by 8 bases, and 9 bases separated the two germline ends. The CDR3 coding sequence is TGTGCCAGCAGCTTATACGGCCGGGGCTACACCTTC. Protein: CASSLYGRGYTF.

The V gene is TRBV2, the J gene TRBJ2-1; D may match TRBD1 or TRBD2 (5 bases each). Germline V CDR1 and CDR2: SNHLY, FYNNEI. Between the trimmed V and J ends, which lost 4 bases and 5 bases, there was a span of 12 bases. The CDR3 is made up of 14 amino acids. The CDR3 loop reads CASSALTADNEQFF. The CDR3 DNA reads as TGTGCCAGCAGTGCTCTGACAGCGGACAATGAGCAGTTCTTC.

The chain joins TRBV5-1 to TRBJ1-3; tentative D call: TRBD1 (5 bases). CDR1 SGHRS and CDR2 YFSETQ come from the germline V gene. The CDR3 totals 14 residues. Deletions cut 5 bases from V and 4 bases from J, with 13 bases between. The DNA for the CDR3 is TGCGCCAGCAGTTCTACAGGAGCGGGAAACACCATATATTTT. It codes for CASSSTGAGNTIYF.

This chain joins TRBV30 and TRBJ1-3; TRBD1 matches 9 bases. Trimming took 2 bases from V and 3 from J; bases not matched to a gene: 2. Germline V gene sequence: CDR1 GTSNPN, CDR2 SVGIG (reference sequence). The CDR3 covers 14 residues. The CDR3 nucleotides are TGTGCCTGGAGTTCGACAGGGGGTGGAAACACCATATATTTT. Protein product: CAWSSTGGGNTIYF. The entire variable domain, with the rest obtained from reference TRBV30 and TRBJ1-3, is as follows: SQTIHQWPATLVQPVGSPLSLECTVEGTSNPNLYWYRQAAGRGLQLLFYSVGIGQISSEVPQNLSASRPQDRQFILSSKKLLLSDSGFYLCAWSSTGGGNTIYFGEGSWLTVV.

The rearrangement links TRBV27 to TRBJ1-4, with D tentatively TRBD1 (5 bases). V dropped 5 bases and J dropped 3 bases, with 13 bases sitting between them. The CDR3 loop spans 15 amino acids. Germline loops: CDR1 MNHEY, CDR2 SMNVEV (reference sequence). The CDR3 loop reads CASSLNGGSNEKLFF. In DNA, the CDR3 is TGTGCCAGCAGTCTGAACGGGGGGTCTAATGAAAAACTGTTTTTT.

V is TRBV11-3 and J is TRBJ2-1, with TRBD1 identical over 9 bases. Trimming at V came to 6 bases and at J to 6 bases, leaving 12 bases not matched to a gene. The CDR3 contains 16 residues. Germline loops: CDR1 SGHNT, CDR2 YENEEA. CDR3 residues: CASRQAPGQGCNEQFF. The CDR3 DNA is TGTGCCAGCAGACAAGCGCCGGGACAGGGTTGCAATGAGCAGTTCTTC. The entire variable domain, with the rest obtained from reference TRBV11-3 and TRBJ2-1, is as follows: EAGVVQSPRYKIIEKKQPVAFWCNPISGHNTLYWYLQNLGQGPELLIRYENEEAVDDSQLPKDRFSAERLKGVDSTLKIQPAELGDSAVYLCASRQAPGQGCNEQFFGPGTRLTVL.

The rearrangement links TRBV18 to TRBJ2-2, with D unresolved. CDR1 KGHSH and CDR2 LQKENI come from the germline V gene. This CDR3 contains 16 residues. Trimming removed 2 bases from V and 4 bases from J, with 14 bases in between. The CDR3 loop reads CASSPNPGLLTGELFF. CDR3 coding DNA: TGTGCCAGCTCACCAAACCCCGGGCTACTCACCGGGGAGCTGTTTTTT.

V usage is TRBV11-1 and J usage is TRBJ2-7; D is perhaps TRBD1 or TRBD2 (5 bases each). This CDR3 region has 13 residues. Per the germline V gene, CDR1 is SGHAT and CDR2 is FQDESV (reference sequence). V lost 4 bases and J lost 5, with 12 bases in between. CDR3 in amino acids: CASSYGARDEQYF. The CDR3 bases are TGTGCCAGCAGCTACGGGGCGCGGGACGAGCAGTACTTC.

The J gene is TRBJ2-1, the V gene TRBV18, with D perhaps TRBD2 (6 bases). V dropped 0 bases and J dropped 9 bases, with 18 bases sitting between them. Germline V gives CDR1 KGHSH, CDR2 LQKENI. The CDR3 is made up of 16 amino acids. The CDR3 is CASSPPVRPAGGEQFF. CDR3 sequence (DNA): TGTGCCAGCTCACCACCGGTTCGCCCGGCCGGGGGTGAGCAGTTCTTC.

This clone has more than one count but fewer than ten. The V call is TRBV5-1, the J call TRBJ2-7; 8 positions agree with TRBD1. The CDR3 runs 15 residues. Losses at the gene ends were 0 bases for V and 5 bases for J; bases not matched to a gene: 7. The V gene's germline CDR1 is SGHRS and CDR2 YFSETQ. CDR3 nucleotides: TGCGCCAGCAGCTTGGGGGTAGGACAGGGCAACGAGCAGTACTTC. Its protein product is CASSLGVGQGNEQYF. The variable domain in full, with the rest retrieved from reference TRBV5-1 and TRBJ2-7, is KAGVTQTPRYLIKTRGQQVTLSCSPISGHRSVSWYQQTPGQGLQFLFEYFSETQRNKGNFPGRFSGRQFSNSRSEMNVSTLELGDSALYLCASSLGVGQGNEQYFGPGTRLTVT.